These 11 T cell receptor beta chains were all obtained from the same sample, sequenced in a study of T-cell reconstitution after alpha-beta-depleted transplantation in children. TCRbeta library preparation incorporated unique molecular identifiers. TCRdb called the PCR reads again in MiXCR, with one record for every CDR3 protein. The table has about 980,000 distinct CDR3 sequences, around 30% seen once. The sample in question was PBMCs, mostly from graft donor cells, obtained 360 days after TCRalphabeta/CD19-depleted stem cell transplant. The receptors were sampled from a boy younger than two who had a stem cell transplant for SCID, so the T cells may come from the graft donor.

J is TRBJ2-3 and V is TRBV20-1; maybe TRBD2 (5 bases). From germline, CDR1 is DFQATT and CDR2 SNEGSKA (reference sequence). V was clipped by 6 bases and J by 2 bases, with 9 bases between them. This CDR3 is built from 12 residues. The CDR3 region has the DNA TGCAGTGCCGGACTCGACACAGATACGCAGTATTTT. Protein: CSAGLDTDTQYF.

The chain joins TRBV4-2 to TRBJ2-7, with TRBD2 identical over 7 bases. V was clipped by 4 bases and J by 2 bases; unmatched bases: 11. CDR1 is LGHNA and CDR2 is YNFKEQ in the germline V gene. The CDR3 has 16 amino acids. CDR3 sequence reads: CASSPTHVRGTYEQYF. CDR3 nucleotides: TGTGCCAGCAGCCCTACCCACGTGCGGGGGACCTACGAGCAGTACTTC.

This rearrangement joins TRBV14 to TRBJ2-7; no clear D. Trimming pared 2 bases from V and 6 bases from J, leaving 11 bases between. This CDR3 spans 13 amino acids. In germline, CDR1 is SGHDN, CDR2 FVKESK. DNA for the CDR3: TGTGCCAGCAGCCAAAGCCGCACGGGCGAGCAGTACTTC. The encoded protein is CASSQSRTGEQYF.

This clonotype has just a few counts. The rearrangement uses TRBV7-2 and TRBJ2-1, with 11 bases aligning to TRBD2. J lost 5 bases, V lost 2 bases, and 8 bases had no gene match. The CDR3 extends over 17 amino acids. Germline loops: CDR1 SGHTA, CDR2 FQGNSA. The DNA for the CDR3 is TGTGCCAGCAGCTTACTCTTACTAGCGGGGGATAACAATGAGCAGTTCTTC. It yields the protein CASSLLLLAGDNNEQFF.

The J gene is TRBJ2-3, the V gene TRBV20-1; 9 nucleotides align to TRBD2. Losses at the gene ends were 2 bases for V and 4 bases for J; bases not matched to a gene: 7. Germline values: CDR1 DFQATT, CDR2 SNEGSKA (reference sequence). This CDR3 has 15 amino acids. CDR3 amino acids: CSARWGLARPDTQYF. In DNA, the CDR3 is TGCAGTGCTAGATGGGGACTAGCTCGTCCAGATACGCAGTATTTT.

The sample holds one count of this clonotype. The chain links TRBV7-8 to TRBJ2-2, with D possibly matching TRBD2 (5 bases). This CDR3 region has 15 residues. V was pared by 2 bases and J by 5 bases, with 12 bases between. The germline V gene has CDR1 SGHVS and CDR2 FQNEAQ. The DNA of the CDR3 is TGTGCCAGCAGCTTAAATTTGCGGGTTACCGGGGAGCTGTTTTTT. As protein: CASSLNLRVTGELFF. Full variable domain (rest looked up from reference TRBV7-8 and TRBJ2-2): GAGVSQSPRYKVAKRGQDVALRCDPISGHVSLFWYQQALGQGPEFLTYFQNEAQLDKSGLPSDRFFAERPEGSVSTLKIQRTQQEDSAVYLCASSLNLRVTGELFFGEGSRLTVL.

The chain employs TRBV5-6 and TRBJ2-3; 9 bases align to TRBD1. This CDR3 is 17 amino acids long. V gave up 4 bases and J gave up 2 bases; unmatched junction bases: 11. Germline V gene sequence: CDR1 SGHDT, CDR2 YYEEEE. CDR3 bases: TGTGCCAGCAGCCCTGTACAGGGGGCAGTCTACACAGATACGCAGTATTTT. Its translation is CASSPVQGAVYTDTQYF.

This clonotype was detected only a few times. CDR3 in amino acids: CSANIGYEQYF. The CDR3 DNA is TGCAGTGCAAACATCGGCTACGAGCAGTACTTC. V and J are TRBV20-1 and TRBJ2-7; D gene ambiguous. The germline gives CDR1 DFQATT, CDR2 SNEGSKA (reference sequence). CDR3 size: 11 residues. The ends were cut back, 6 bases at V and 3 bases at J, with 9 bases in the middle.

The chain has TRBV6-1 and TRBJ2-1; TRBD2 matches 11 bases. CDR3 length: 15 residues. Germline CDR1 MNHNS, CDR2 SASEGT. The DNA of the CDR3 is TGTGTCCGCGGGGTAGCGGGGGGGCCGTACAATGAGCAGTTCTTC. This codes for CVRGVAGGPYNEQFF.

This clonotype was picked up a small number of times. The chain couples TRBV5-1 to TRBJ2-7; TRBD2 matches at 7 bases. The CDR3 is made up of 14 amino acids. J lost 5 bases, V lost 2 bases, and 7 bases had no gene match. Per the germline V gene, CDR1 is SGHRS and CDR2 is YFSETQ. The CDR3 here is CASSFGLDSNEQYF. CDR3 bases: TGCGCCAGCAGCTTCGGACTAGATTCCAACGAGCAGTACTTC.

This chain links TRBV11-2 with TRBJ2-3; D ambiguous. Germline CDR1 SGHAT, CDR2 FQNNGV. V was cut by 7 bases and J by 0 bases, with 14 bases left in between. The CDR3 is made up of 15 amino acids. The CDR3 reads CASTQNGASTDTQYF. CDR3 DNA sequence: TGTGCCAGCACCCAAAACGGCGCTAGCACAGATACGCAGTATTTT.